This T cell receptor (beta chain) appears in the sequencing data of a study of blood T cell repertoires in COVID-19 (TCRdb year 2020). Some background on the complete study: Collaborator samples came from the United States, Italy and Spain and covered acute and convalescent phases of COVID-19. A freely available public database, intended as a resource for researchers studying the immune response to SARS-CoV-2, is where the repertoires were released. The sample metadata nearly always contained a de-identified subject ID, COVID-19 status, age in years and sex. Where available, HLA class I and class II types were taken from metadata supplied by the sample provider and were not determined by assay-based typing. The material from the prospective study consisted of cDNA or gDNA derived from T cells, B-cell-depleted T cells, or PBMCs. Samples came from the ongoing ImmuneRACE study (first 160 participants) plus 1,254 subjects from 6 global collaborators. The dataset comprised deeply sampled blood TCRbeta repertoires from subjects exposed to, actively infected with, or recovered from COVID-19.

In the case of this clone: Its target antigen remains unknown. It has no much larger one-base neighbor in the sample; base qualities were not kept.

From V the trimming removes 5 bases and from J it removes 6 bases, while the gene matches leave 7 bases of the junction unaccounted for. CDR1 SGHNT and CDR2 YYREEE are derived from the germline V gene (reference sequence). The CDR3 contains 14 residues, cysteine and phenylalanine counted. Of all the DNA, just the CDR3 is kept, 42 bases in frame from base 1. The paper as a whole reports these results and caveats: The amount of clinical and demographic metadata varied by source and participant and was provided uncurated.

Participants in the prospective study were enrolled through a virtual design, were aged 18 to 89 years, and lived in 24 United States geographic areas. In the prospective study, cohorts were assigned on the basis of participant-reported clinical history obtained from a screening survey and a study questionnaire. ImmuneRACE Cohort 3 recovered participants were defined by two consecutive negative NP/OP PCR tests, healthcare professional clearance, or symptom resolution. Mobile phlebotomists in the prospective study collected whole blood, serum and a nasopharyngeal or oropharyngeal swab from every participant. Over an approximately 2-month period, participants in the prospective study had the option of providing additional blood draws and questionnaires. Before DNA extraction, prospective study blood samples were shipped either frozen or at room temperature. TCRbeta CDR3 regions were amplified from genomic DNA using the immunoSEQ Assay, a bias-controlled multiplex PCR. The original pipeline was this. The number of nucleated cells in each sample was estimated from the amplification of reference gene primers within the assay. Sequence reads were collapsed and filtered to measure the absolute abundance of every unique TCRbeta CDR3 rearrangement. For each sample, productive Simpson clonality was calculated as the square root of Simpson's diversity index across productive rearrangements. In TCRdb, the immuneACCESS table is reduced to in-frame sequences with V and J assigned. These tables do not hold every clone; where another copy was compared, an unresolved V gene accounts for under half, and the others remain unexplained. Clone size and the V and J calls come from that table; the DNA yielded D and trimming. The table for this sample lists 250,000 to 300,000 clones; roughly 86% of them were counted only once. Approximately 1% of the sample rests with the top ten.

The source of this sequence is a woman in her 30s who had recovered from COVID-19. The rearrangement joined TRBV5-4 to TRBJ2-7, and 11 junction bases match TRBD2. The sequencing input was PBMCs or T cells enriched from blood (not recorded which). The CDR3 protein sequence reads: CASRSGTSGLEQYF. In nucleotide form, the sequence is TGTGCCAGCAGGAGCGGGACTAGCGGCCTCGAGCAGTACTTC.